The 29 T cell receptor beta chains below were found in one sample sequenced in a study of shared clonotypes between healthy human individuals (dated by TCRdb to 2018 to 2020). The protocol used for the library was the immunoSEQ multiplex PCR assay. Imported from immuneACCESS, the table was reduced by TCRdb to in-frame sequences with V and J called. These copies leave out some clones; in studies compared against another copy, an unresolved V gene accounts for under half, and the cause of the remainder is not known. The sample records 530,000 or so clones, over 60% of which are singletons. The ten largest clones add up to roughly an eighth of the sample. Sequencing used PBMCs. These TCRs come from a woman between 40 and 50 years old in good health. Some clones in this sample may be carry-over from other donors' samples.

The V gene is TRBV5-4, the J gene TRBJ2-7; D is undetermined. V dropped 0 bases and J dropped 0 bases, with 10 bases sitting between them. CDR1 is SGHNT and CDR2 is YYREEE in the germline V gene (reference sequence). This CDR3 is built from 15 residues. In nucleotides, the CDR3 is TGTGCCAGCAGCTTGGCCCCCCAGAGCTCCTACGAGCAGTACTTC. This translates into CASSLAPQSSYEQYF. Full variable domain (remainder filled in from reference TRBV5-4 and TRBJ2-7): ETGVTQSPTHLIKTRGQQVTLRCSSQSGHNTVSWYQQALGQGPQFIFQYYREEENGRGNFPPRFSGLQFPNYSSELNVNALELDDSALYLCASSLAPQSSYEQYFGPGTRLTVT.

This chain connects TRBV9 to TRBJ2-3; D unresolved. Per germline, CDR1 SGDLS and CDR2 YYNGEE. Trimming removed 0 bases from V and 1 base from J, with 9 bases in between. The CDR3 is 15 amino acids. The CDR3 DNA is TGTGCCAGCAGCGTAGAGGTAGTAGGCACAGATACGCAGTATTTT. Translating gives CASSVEVVGTDTQYF.

The gene calls are TRBV5-4 and TRBJ1-2; a possible D gene is TRBD1 (6 bases). This CDR3 comprises 14 residues. V shed 1 base and J shed 4 bases, with 11 bases lying between them. The germline V gene encodes CDR1 SGHNT and CDR2 YYREEE (reference sequence). The CDR3 loop is CASSLRGTVYGYTF. The DNA for the CDR3 is TGTGCCAGCAGCTTGAGGGGGACTGTCTATGGCTACACCTTC.

The chain couples TRBV15 to TRBJ1-3; unclear D gene. Trimming took off 0 bases at V and 0 bases at J, with 9 bases between the two ends. This CDR3 is 16 amino acids long. Germline loops: CDR1 LNHNV, CDR2 YYDKDF (reference sequence). DNA of the CDR3: TGTGCCACCAGCAGAGATCCGGGGAACTCTGGAAACACCATATATTTT. It codes for CATSRDPGNSGNTIYF.

The V call is TRBV6-1, the J call TRBJ2-1; 7 positions agree with TRBD1. V was clipped by 7 bases and J by 2 bases; unmatched bases: 5. CDR1 and CDR2 from the germline V gene are MNHNS and SASEGT. The CDR3 contains 14 residues. CDR3 protein: CASINRGTYNEQFF. CDR3 sequence (DNA): TGTGCCAGCATCAACAGGGGTACCTACAATGAGCAGTTCTTC.

The chain combines TRBV7-2 with TRBJ2-1, with D possibly TRBD2 on 5 matching bases. The V and J ends lost 5 bases and 2 bases respectively, with 10 bases between them. CDR1 and CDR2 from the germline V gene are SGHTA and FQGNSA. CDR3 length equals 14 residues. CDR3 protein: CASSQAVPYNEQFF. CDR3 sequence (DNA): TGTGCCAGCAGCCAAGCGGTCCCCTACAATGAGCAGTTCTTC.

On this clone: At one boundary the junction diverges from the germline segment, which might be a read error. The chain carries TRBV27 and TRBJ2-3, with D perhaps assigned TRBD1 or TRBD2 (5 bases each). The CDR3 is 13 residues long. The germline V gene has CDR1 MNHEY and CDR2 SMNVEV (reference sequence). The DNA for the CDR3 is TGCCCCTCAGCTGGGACCCAGATTGGTCGGCAGTATTTT. Amino acids: CPSAGTQIGRQYF.

This clone was counted at least ten times. The V gene is TRBV5-6, the J gene TRBJ1-1; D is unresolved. The germline V gene has CDR1 SGHDT and CDR2 YYEEEE. CDR3 length: 15 residues. V was trimmed by 3 bases and J by 2 bases, leaving 14 bases between them. CDR3 region: CASSWAFPGNTEAFF. CDR3 coding DNA: TGTGCCAGCAGCTGGGCCTTCCCGGGCAACACTGAAGCTTTCTTT.

This chain joins TRBV6-1 and TRBJ2-2; possible D gene TRBD1, 5 bases. From germline, CDR1 is MNHNS and CDR2 SASEGT. V was shortened by 6 bases and J by 0 bases, with 11 bases between the two germline ends. The CDR3 length is 15 residues. The CDR3 DNA follows: TGTGCCAGCAGGTTCGCCAGGGCGAACACCGGGGAGCTGTTTTTT. Translation gives CASRFARANTGELFF.

V and J are TRBV9 and TRBJ2-1; 7 bases are a match to TRBD2. CDR1 is SGDLS, CDR2 YYNGEE, per germline. J lost 5 bases, V lost 3 bases, and 5 bases had no gene match. This CDR3 is 14 amino acids long. The CDR3 reads CASSAGLGDNEQFF. CDR3 DNA sequence: TGTGCCAGCAGCGCCGGACTAGGGGACAATGAGCAGTTCTTC.

This rearrangement joins TRBV2 to TRBJ2-5; D gene uncertain. The germline CDR1 and CDR2 sequences are SNHLY and FYNNEI. V was cut by 8 bases and J by 0 bases, with 10 bases left in between. This CDR3 comprises 13 residues. CDR3: CASGELYQETQYF. As DNA, the CDR3 is TGTGCCAGCGGAGAGTTGTACCAAGAGACCCAGTACTTC.

This clone showed up just a few times. The chain couples TRBV5-4 to TRBJ2-5; 13 nucleotides line up with TRBD2. Germline assignment: CDR1 SGHNT and CDR2 YYREEE (reference sequence). J lost 5 bases, V lost 4 bases, and 5 bases had no gene match. The CDR3 has 15 amino acids. CDR3 nucleotide sequence: TGTGCCAGCAGCCGGACTAGCGGGAGTAGGGAGACCCAGTACTTC. This translates into CASSRTSGSRETQYF.

The V and J genes are TRBV9 and TRBJ2-5; D ambiguous. Germline V gene data show CDR1 as SGDLS and CDR2 as YYNGEE. The CDR3 has 12 residues. Trimming stripped 2 bases from V and 4 bases from J, with 6 bases between. CDR3 loop: CASSVRGETQYF. The CDR3 bases are TGTGCCAGCAGCGTTAGAGGAGAGACCCAGTACTTC.

The sample holds one count of this clone. The chain has TRBV5-8 and TRBJ1-5; D gene uncertain. This CDR3 has 16 amino acids. Germline V gene sequence: CDR1 SGHTS, CDR2 YDEGEE. Trimming cost V 4 bases and J 3 bases, with 17 bases left between them. The CDR3 region is CASSKRSLFVNQPQHF. CDR3 DNA sequence: TGTGCCAGCAGCAAACGGTCACTGTTCGTCAATCAGCCCCAGCATTTT.

The CDR3 DNA reads TGTGCCAGCAGCCCCCGAGGTGGCTCTGGAAACACCATATATTTT. This translates into CASSPRGGSGNTIYF. The gene calls are TRBV7-9 and TRBJ1-3; no firm D call. Trimming cost V 5 bases and J 0 bases, with 11 bases left between them. The CDR3 has 15 amino acids. Germline V gene lookup returns CDR1 SEHNR and CDR2 FQNEAQ (reference sequence).

This chain connects TRBV5-6 to TRBJ2-7, with 9 bases that match TRBD1. V gave up 0 bases and J gave up 6 bases; unmatched junction bases: 7. Germline loops: CDR1 SGHDT, CDR2 YYEEEE. This CDR3 has 15 residues. CDR3 sequence reads: CASSLAPQGAAEQYF. The CDR3 DNA is TGTGCCAGCAGCTTGGCCCCACAGGGGGCGGCCGAGCAGTACTTC. Drawing the rest from reference TRBV5-6 and TRBJ2-7, the complete variable domain is DAGVTQSPTHLIKTRGQQVTLRCSPKSGHDTVSWYQQALGQGPQFIFQYYEEEERQRGNFPDRFSGHQFPNYSSELNVNALLLGDSALYLCASSLAPQGAAEQYFGPGTRLTVT.

The chain joins TRBV5-1 to TRBJ2-1; D remains ambiguous. V was pared by 6 bases and J by 9 bases, with 10 bases between. Germline assignment: CDR1 SGHRS and CDR2 YFSETQ. The CDR3 runs 11 residues. As DNA, the CDR3 is TGCGCCAGCACCCCGGGCGGTGAGCAGTTCTTC. Residues: CASTPGGEQFF.

V gene TRBV10-3 combines with J gene TRBJ2-1; possible D gene TRBD2, 6 bases. V was cut by 4 bases and J by 5 bases, with 9 bases left in between. The CDR3 has 13 residues. The germline gives CDR1 ENHRY, CDR2 SYGVKD. The CDR3 protein is CAISAGVDNEQFF. Written as DNA, the CDR3 is TGTGCCATCAGTGCGGGGGTGGACAATGAGCAGTTCTTC.

CDR3 in amino acids: CASSTDGKNTEAFF. Here the CDR3 DNA reads TGCGCCAGCAGCACGGACGGGAAGAACACTGAAGCTTTCTTT. The genes are TRBV5-1 and TRBJ1-1; D gene uncertain. Looked up from germline, CDR1 is SGHRS and CDR2 is YFSETQ. The V end lost 4 bases, the J end lost 1 base, and 11 bases lay between the germline ends. The CDR3 extends over 14 amino acids.

The chain recombines TRBV19 with TRBJ1-2; TRBD1 is a possible D gene (5 bases). Germline V gene lookup returns CDR1 LNHDA and CDR2 SQIVND (reference sequence). Trimming pared 5 bases from V and 8 bases from J, leaving 18 bases between. The CDR3 has 14 amino acids. The CDR3, as DNA: TGTGCCAGTAGTCGGGACGCACTCTCGGGAGGCTACACCTTC. This sequence encodes CASSRDALSGGYTF.

The chain has TRBV5-3 and TRBJ2-7; TRBD1 is a possible D gene (5 bases). TRBV5-3 is an open reading frame, and its role is uncertain. The CDR3 is 16 amino acids. Trimming took off 5 bases at V and 0 bases at J, with 18 bases between the two ends. This CDR3 reads CARRPPRAGISYEQYF. CDR3 coding DNA: TGTGCCAGAAGGCCCCCCCGGGCAGGGATCTCCTACGAGCAGTACTTC.

This clone was picked up one time. CDR3 in DNA: TGTGCCAGCAGCCACGGTGGGAATGAGCAGTTCTTC. Translated: CASSHGGNEQFF. The chain combines TRBV7-2 with TRBJ2-1; D unclear. The V gene lost 5 bases and the J gene lost 7 bases, with 9 bases spanning the gap. The CDR3 loop spans 12 amino acids. CDR1 and CDR2 (germline): SGHTA, FQGNSA.

Here the CDR3 DNA reads TGTGCCAGCAGTCAACACCGCTCCTACGAGCAGTACTTC. It yields the protein CASSQHRSYEQYF. The chain carries TRBV2 and TRBJ2-7; no clear D. Germline V gives CDR1 SNHLY, CDR2 FYNNEI. With 5 bases removed from V and 0 bases from J, the gap between germline ends came to 8 bases. The CDR3 length is 13 residues.

V gene TRBV2 combines with J gene TRBJ1-4; 8 nucleotides align to TRBD1. Per germline, CDR1 SNHLY and CDR2 FYNNEI. The CDR3 is made up of 16 amino acids. The trim removed 5 bases at V and 7 bases at J, leaving 12 bases unmatched. Written as DNA, the CDR3 is TGTGCCAGCAGTCGGACGACAGGGGCGCAGGGTGAAAAACTGTTTTTT. Translation gives CASSRTTGAQGEKLFF.

This clone appeared many times. The chain joins TRBV5-6 to TRBJ2-3; D gene uncertain. Germline CDR1 SGHDT, CDR2 YYEEEE. This CDR3 comprises 13 residues. V was trimmed by 5 bases and J by 6 bases, leaving 13 bases between them. CDR3 DNA sequence: TGTGCCAGCAGACTCGTACCGGATGATACGCAGTATTTT. Translation gives CASRLVPDDTQYF.

This clone was counted a single time. This chain joins TRBV7-9 and TRBJ2-1, with TRBD2 matching over 9 bases. The germline gives CDR1 SEHNR, CDR2 FQNEAQ (reference sequence). The CDR3 spans 15 residues. V lost 7 bases and J lost 4; bases outside the gene matches: 8. Written as DNA, the CDR3 is TGTGCCAGCACCGTAGGCGGGAGGGGGTACAATGAGCAGTTCTTC. Translation: CASTVGGRGYNEQFF.

A remark on this clone: Its ends do not fully match the called genes, so a read error is possible. The chain employs TRBV5-1 and TRBJ2-7; 7 bases line up with TRBD1. Per the germline V gene, CDR1 is SGHRS and CDR2 is YFSETQ. The CDR3 has 17 amino acids. Written as DNA, the CDR3 is TGCGCCAGCAGCTTGGCACAGGGGAGAGGGCCCTCCCACGAGCAGTACTTC. Translated, it gives CASSLAQGRGPSHEQYF. Filled out from reference TRBV5-1 and TRBJ2-7, the complete variable domain reads KAGVTQTPRYLIKTRGQQVTLSCSPISGHRSVSWYQQTPGQGLQFLFEYFSETQRNKGNFPGRFSGRQFSNSRSEMNVSTLELGDSALYLCASSLAQGRGPSHEQYFGPGTRLTVT.

The chain combines TRBV9 with TRBJ2-1, with 7 bases identical to TRBD2. V shed 1 base, J shed 5 bases, and the junction held 0 bases outside the gene matches. Germline CDR1 SGDLS, CDR2 YYNGEE. The CDR3 runs 13 residues. The CDR3, as DNA: TGTGCCAGCAGCGTACTAGCGGACAATGAGCAGTTCTTC. It codes for CASSVLADNEQFF.

The genes are TRBV28 and TRBJ2-7; 8 nucleotides align to TRBD1. J lost 2 bases, V lost 4 bases, and 7 bases had no gene match. Germline values: CDR1 MDHEN, CDR2 SYDVKM. The length of the CDR3 is 15 residues. The CDR3 here is CASSSPGTGTYEQYF. The CDR3 DNA follows: TGTGCCAGCAGTTCACCAGGGACAGGAACCTACGAGCAGTACTTC.